This entry lists 21 T cell receptor beta chains sequenced from one sample in a study of blood T cells in healthy people across ages. A sample-barcoded 5' primer and a J-beta primer mix were used in a second PCR of roughly 7 to 11 cycles. TCRdb itself ran the 5' RACE reads through MiXCR, one entry per CDR3 protein. The sample yields around 400,000 distinct CDR3 sequences, roughly half seen once. Sequencing was carried out using blood. The source of these receptors is a man in his fifties or sixties in good health.

This clonotype was seen at least ten times. The chain is built from TRBV18 and TRBJ2-5; no reliable D call. This CDR3 has 11 residues. Trimming removed 8 bases from V and 1 base from J, with 5 bases in between. The germline gives CDR1 KGHSH, CDR2 LQKENI. CDR3 region: CASSPQETQYF. The CDR3 DNA reads as TGTGCCAGCAGCCCCCAAGAGACCCAGTACTTC.

This chain joins TRBV28 and TRBJ2-7; 9 bases match TRBD1. Per germline, CDR1 MDHEN and CDR2 SYDVKM. The CDR3 covers 15 residues. J gave up 4 bases and V 7 bases, and 11 bases lay outside the gene matches. CDR3 coding DNA: TGTGCCAGCAACACACGGACAGGGGCTACGTACGAGCAGTACTTC. Amino acid sequence: CASNTRTGATYEQYF.

The genes are TRBV20-1 and TRBJ2-5, with 8 positions matching TRBD2. The junction had 7 bases not matched to a gene; V was cut back by 3 bases and J by 1 base. The CDR3 runs 15 residues. The germline gives CDR1 DFQATT, CDR2 SNEGSKA (reference sequence). CDR3 amino acids: CSARAVGRAQETQYF. The CDR3 bases are TGCAGTGCTAGGGCCGTCGGGAGGGCCCAAGAGACCCAGTACTTC.

The chain uses TRBV6-5 and TRBJ1-6; 7 nucleotides align to TRBD1. Trimming cost V 6 bases and J 8 bases; bases outside gene matches: 7. The CDR3 runs to 14 residues. Germline-derived CDR1 and CDR2 are MNHEY and SVGAGI. The CDR3 DNA sequence: TGTGCCAGCAGGACAGGGATCCCGTATTCACCCCTCCACTTT. It specifies CASRTGIPYSPLHF.

CDR3 protein: CASSSGRENEQYF. Written as DNA, the CDR3 is TGTGCCAGCAGTTCCGGAAGGGAGAATGAGCAGTACTTC. V and J are TRBV28 and TRBJ2-5, with a tentative D call TRBD2 (5 bases). The length of the CDR3 is 13 residues. Germline CDR1 MDHEN, CDR2 SYDVKM. V dropped 4 bases and J dropped 11 bases, with 17 bases sitting between them. The complete variable domain, with remaining parts taken from reference TRBV28 and TRBJ2-5, reads DVKVTQSSRYLVKRTGEKVFLECVQDMDHENMFWYRQDPGLGLRLIYFSYDVKMKEKGDIPEGYSVSREKKERFSLILESASTNQTSMYLCASSSGRENEQYFGPGTRLLVL.

Regarding this clonotype: A much larger clone differs from this one at a single base, so this may be a read error. V and J are TRBV7-8 and TRBJ2-5; the D is unclear. The V gene's germline CDR1 is SGHVS and CDR2 FQNEAQ. The CDR3 sequence is 15 residues long. The V gene lost 5 bases and the J gene lost 4 bases, with 17 bases spanning the gap. As DNA, the CDR3 is TGTGCCAGCAGCCCCCTAAATACAAACCGAGAGACCCAGTACTTC. Translating gives CASSPLNTNRETQYF. Using reference TRBV7-8 and TRBJ2-5 for the parts outside the CDR3, the full variable domain is GAGVSQSPRYKVAKRGQDVALRCDPISGHVSLFWYQQALGQGPEFLTYFQNEAQLDKSGLPSDRFFAERPEGSVSTLKIQRTQQEDSAVYLCASSPLNTNRETQYFGPGTRLLVL.

The chain combines TRBV19 with TRBJ2-7; D uncertain. This CDR3 contains 15 residues. Germline assignment: CDR1 LNHDA and CDR2 SQIVND (reference sequence). The V end was cut by 5 bases, the J end by 1 base, with 15 bases between. CDR3 residues: CASSLVGSRSYEQYF. The CDR3 bases are TGTGCCAGTAGTCTTGTGGGGTCCCGGTCCTACGAGCAGTACTTC.

V and J are TRBV5-1 and TRBJ2-7, with D perhaps matching TRBD2 (7 bases). The CDR3 is 18 residues long. The germline V and J ends were trimmed by 1 base and 0 bases, with 20 bases remaining between them. Germline V gene data show CDR1 as SGHRS and CDR2 as YFSETQ. CDR3 DNA sequence: TGCGCCAGCAGCTTGAGGGGGGGCACGTCCCTTCGCTCCTACGAGCAGTACTTC. It encodes CASSLRGGTSLRSYEQYF.

V and J are TRBV20-1 and TRBJ2-4, with TRBD2 matching 7 bases. The end of the DNA aligns better with TRBJ2-7, so the J call may be wrong. Germline V gene data show CDR1 as DFQATT and CDR2 as SNEGSKA (reference sequence). CDR3 length: 14 residues. CDR3: CSAKGREWISEQYF. CDR3 coding DNA: TGCAGTGCAAAGGGGCGGGAGTGGATCTCCGAGCAGTACTTC.

The CDR3 loop reads CASSQGKSGDPYEQYF. DNA for the CDR3: TGCGCCAGCAGCCAAGGGAAATCCGGGGATCCCTACGAGCAGTACTTC. The chain has TRBV4-3 and TRBJ2-7; a possible D gene is TRBD2 (5 bases). The CDR3 loop spans 16 amino acids. Trimming left V 1 base short and J 2 bases short, with 15 bases between. The V gene's germline CDR1 is LGHNA and CDR2 YSLEER.

CDR3 coding DNA: TGTGCCAGAACCTTTCAGCCCCAGCATTTT. Protein sequence: CARTFQPQHF. The V and J genes are TRBV27 and TRBJ1-5; D is ambiguous. The germline gives CDR1 MNHEY, CDR2 SMNVEV (reference sequence). Trimming stripped 9 bases from V and 6 bases from J, with 6 bases between. CDR3 size: 10 residues.

This clonotype has only a few counts. The gene calls are TRBV7-9 and TRBJ1-2, with TRBD1 matching over 10 bases. The V segment lost 0 bases and the J segment 6 bases; nucleotides outside the gene matches: 4. CDR1 SEHNR and CDR2 FQNEAQ come from the germline V gene (reference sequence). The CDR3 contains 15 residues. CDR3 region: CASSLAGDRGHGYTF. CDR3 nucleotide sequence: TGTGCCAGCAGCTTAGCGGGGGACAGGGGCCATGGCTACACCTTC.

V usage is TRBV7-9 and J usage is TRBJ2-7, with D possibly matching TRBD1 (6 bases). The CDR3 contains 14 residues. Trimming shortened V by 1 base and J by 7 bases, and 14 bases separated the two germline ends. The germline V gene has CDR1 SEHNR and CDR2 FQNEAQ (reference sequence). CDR3 sequence: CASSLEDSPREQYF. The CDR3 bases are TGTGCCAGCAGCTTAGAGGACAGCCCTAGGGAGCAGTACTTC.

Remarks on this clonotype: The CDR3 end shows no conserved phenylalanine or tryptophan, and so a read error is likely. Written as DNA, the CDR3 is TGCAGTGCTAGTGGAAGGGGAACTAGCGGGAGGGTCAATGAGCAGTTCTTG. Translating gives CSASGRGTSGRVNEQFL. The chain recombines TRBV20-1 with TRBJ2-1, with TRBD2 matching 13 bases. The CDR3 extends over 17 amino acids. Per the germline V gene, CDR1 is DFQATT and CDR2 is SNEGSKA (reference sequence). The J segment lost 6 bases and the V segment lost 3 bases, leaving 11 bases of the junction unmatched.

This clonotype was observed a single time. This chain joins TRBV3-1 and TRBJ1-1, with 7 bases fitting TRBD1. The CDR3 consists of 15 residues. The germline CDR1 and CDR2 sequences are LGHDT and YNNKEL (reference sequence). Unmatched junction bases numbered 6, after V lost 5 bases and J lost 0 bases. CDR3: CASSSDRALNTEAFF. The CDR3 nucleotides are TGTGCCAGCAGCTCAGACAGGGCCCTGAACACTGAAGCTTTCTTT.

This rearrangement joins TRBV7-2 to TRBJ2-7; 10 bases agree with TRBD2. Looked up from germline, CDR1 is SGHTA and CDR2 is FQGNSA. Trimming removed 2 bases from V and 3 bases from J; junction bases left unmatched: 4. CDR3 size: 15 residues. In nucleotides, the CDR3 is TGTGCCAGCAGCTTAACCCTAGCGGGAGACTACGAGCAGTACTTC. This codes for CASSLTLAGDYEQYF.

This clonotype was seen at least ten times. The chain uses TRBV29-1 and TRBJ2-1; tentatively, D is TRBD1 (7 bases). The germline V gene encodes CDR1 SQVTM and CDR2 ANQGSEA. The CDR3 covers 12 residues. V shed 4 bases and J shed 5 bases, with 9 bases lying between them. CDR3 region: CSVARGDNEQFF. CDR3 sequence (DNA): TGCAGCGTTGCCAGGGGGGACAATGAGCAGTTCTTC.

This clonotype has just a few counts. The rearrangement joins TRBV20-1 to TRBJ2-5; no definite D call. The CDR3 runs 10 residues. Germline V CDR1 and CDR2: DFQATT, SNEGSKA (reference sequence). With 6 bases removed from V and 8 bases from J, the gap between germline ends came to 10 bases. The CDR3 sequence is CSALRGTQYF. The CDR3 region has the DNA TGCAGTGCCCTCCGAGGCACCCAGTACTTC.

The chain joins TRBV28 to TRBJ2-1; 9 positions agree with TRBD2. Germline trimming cut 5 bases from V and 5 bases from J; bases unmatched to any gene: 13. The CDR3 is made up of 17 amino acids. Germline V gives CDR1 MDHEN, CDR2 SYDVKM. CDR3 protein: CASSLIRKAGGHNEQFF. As DNA, the CDR3 is TGTGCCAGCAGTCTGATAAGAAAAGCGGGGGGTCACAATGAGCAGTTCTTC.

V and J are TRBV18 and TRBJ2-4; D unresolved. The CDR3 loop spans 16 amino acids. Germline V CDR1 and CDR2: KGHSH, LQKENI. The ends were cut back, 2 bases at V and 0 bases at J, with 11 bases in the middle. CDR3 nucleotide sequence: TGTGCCAGCTCACCAGACTTTCAGTTAGCCAAAAACATTCAGTACTTC. The encoded protein is CASSPDFQLAKNIQYF.

This clonotype appeared a few times. The chain has TRBV6-5 and TRBJ1-6, with D possibly matching TRBD1 (5 bases). Per the germline V gene, CDR1 is MNHEY and CDR2 is SVGAGI. V gave up 6 bases and J gave up 7 bases, with 10 bases separating them. The length of the CDR3 is 13 residues. CDR3 nucleotide sequence: TGTGCCAGCAGGACAGATTTCAATTCACCCCTCCACTTT. It yields the protein CASRTDFNSPLHF.